This TCR beta chain is from a study of shared clonotypes between healthy human individuals. Germline-derived CDR1 and CDR2 are SGDLS and YYNGEE. This CDR3 comprises 14 residues. Trimming took 0 bases from V and 7 from J, leaving 10 bases between them. As to this clone: Different DNA sequences within this sample yield the same CDR3.

Profiled with immunoSEQ multiplex PCR; TCRdb holds only in-frame clones, not every one. The sample includes about 2.4 million clones, just over 90% seen only once; the top ten take over 0.12%. CD45RA+ naive and CD45RA-negative memory subsets were separated from CD4+ cells. The sequencing input was naive CD4+ T cells sorted from blood. Subset of the sample: CD45RA+ positively selected. The chain links TRBV9 to TRBJ1-4, with TRBD1 as a possible D gene (5 bases). The sequence was obtained from a young man in good health. The CDR3 DNA sequence: TGTGCCAGCAGCGTAGGGGGGTTGAGTGAAAAACTGTTTTTT. Translating it yields CASSVGGLSEKLFF.